The 19 T cell receptor beta chains below were found in one sample sequenced in a study of blood T cell repertoires in COVID-19 (dated by TCRdb to 2020 to 2022). The library was prepared using the immunoSEQ multiplex PCR assay. What TCRdb holds here is the immuneACCESS table cut down to in-frame rearrangements. Part of the clones is not present; checked against another copy, under half of the missing clones reflect an unresolved V gene, and the others are unexplained. The sample has about 130,000 clones on record, 81% of them singletons. Roughly 17% of the sample comes from the top ten. The sequencing input was peripheral blood. Receptors were obtained from a man aged 25 to 40 with COVID-19, enrolled during active disease.

The chain joins TRBV7-9 to TRBJ1-1; 10 bases match TRBD1. V was clipped by 4 bases and J by 10 bases; unmatched bases: 6. The CDR3 contains 13 residues. Per germline, CDR1 SEHNR and CDR2 FQNEAQ (reference sequence). CDR3 bases: TGTGCCAGCAGCTCCAGACAGGGGGCGAGAGCTTTCTTT. This encodes CASSSRQGARAFF.

The chain carries TRBV13 and TRBJ2-7, with 11 bases aligning to TRBD2. The CDR3 covers 16 residues. After removal of 5 bases from V and 4 bases from J, the junction contained 10 bases not matched to a gene. Per the germline V gene, CDR1 is PRHDT and CDR2 is FYEKMQ (reference sequence). The CDR3 DNA reads TGTGCCAGCAGCCCAGGCCTCGGGACTAGCGGATACGAGCAGTACTTC. It yields the protein CASSPGLGTSGYEQYF.

The rearrangement uses TRBV28 and TRBJ2-3, with 8 bases lining up with TRBD2. Germline CDR1 is MDHEN and CDR2 is SYDVKM. Trimming at V came to 7 bases and at J to 0 bases, leaving 9 bases not matched to a gene. CDR3 length equals 16 residues. The CDR3 is CASTTGGARSTDTQYF. CDR3 DNA sequence: TGTGCCAGCACCACGGGGGGGGCGCGTAGCACAGATACGCAGTATTTT.

The chain uses TRBV9 and TRBJ2-5; a weak D match, TRBD1 (5 bases). The CDR3 is made up of 15 amino acids. V lost 0 bases and J lost 5, with 14 bases in between. Looked up from germline, CDR1 is SGDLS and CDR2 is YYNGEE. Here the CDR3 reads CASSVGEGEGETQYF. In DNA form, the CDR3 reads TGTGCCAGCAGCGTAGGTGAAGGGGAAGGGGAGACCCAGTACTTC. Looking up the rest from reference TRBV9 and TRBJ2-5 gives the full variable domain: DSGVTQTPKHLITATGQRVTLRCSPRSGDLSVYWYQQSLDQGLQFLIQYYNGEERAKGNILERFSAQQFPDLHSELNLSSLELGDSALYFCASSVGEGEGETQYFGPGTRLLVL.

The chain uses TRBV7-9 and TRBJ1-3, with D maybe TRBD1 (6 bases). The CDR3 is 14 amino acids. Germline CDR1 is SEHNR and CDR2 is FQNEAQ (reference sequence). Trimming took off 7 bases at V and 1 base at J, with 11 bases between the two ends. The CDR3 coding sequence is TGTGCCAGCAAAGGGGGATCATCTGGAAACACCATATATTTT. Its protein is CASKGGSSGNTIYF.

This clone was observed many times. Other DNA variants within this sample encode the same CDR3. The rearrangement joins TRBV7-8 to TRBJ1-5; the D gene is possibly TRBD1 (5 bases). Trimming took off 1 base at V and 2 bases at J, with 9 bases between the two ends. Looked up from germline, CDR1 is SGHVS and CDR2 is FQNEAQ. The CDR3 spans 15 residues. CDR3 residues: CASSLVGGGNQPQHF. The CDR3 nucleotides read TGTGCCAGCAGCTTAGTTGGGGGGGGCAATCAGCCCCAGCATTTT.

The V and J genes are TRBV6-2 or TRBV6-3 and TRBJ1-2; D is unclear. Germline V gives CDR1 MNHEY, CDR2 SVGEGT. This CDR3 has 12 residues. V dropped 2 bases and J dropped 7 bases, with 8 bases sitting between them. The CDR3 region is CASSYNSLGYTF. The CDR3 coding sequence is TGTGCCAGCAGTTACAATAGTCTTGGCTACACCTTC.

The chain couples TRBV28 to TRBJ2-1; 15 nucleotides line up with TRBD2. The V segment lost 4 bases and the J segment 0 bases; nucleotides outside the gene matches: 10. Germline assignment: CDR1 MDHEN and CDR2 SYDVKM. The length of the CDR3 is 20 residues. CDR3 loop: CASSSGLAGGVMSSYNEQFF. The DNA for the CDR3 is TGTGCCAGCAGTTCCGGACTAGCGGGAGGGGTGATGAGCTCCTACAATGAGCAGTTCTTC.

The CDR3 bases are TGTGCCAGCAGCCAACTGGGACTAGCGGGAGCCGGATACGAGCAGTACTTC. Its translation: CASSQLGLAGAGYEQYF. V is TRBV28 and J is TRBJ2-7, with 14 bases that match TRBD2. V was pared by 6 bases and J by 4 bases, with 11 bases of the junction left unmatched. CDR1 and CDR2 (germline): MDHEN, SYDVKM. This CDR3 contains 17 residues.

The rearrangement uses TRBV30 and TRBJ2-5, with 15 positions matching TRBD2. The CDR3 runs 20 residues. From germline, CDR1 is GTSNPN and CDR2 SVGIG (reference sequence). The V segment lost 2 bases and the J segment 5 bases; nucleotides outside the gene matches: 18. The CDR3 region has the DNA TGTGCCTGGAGTCCCCAGAACCACAACGGACTAGCGGGGGGGCGGGAGACCCAGTACTTC. Translating it yields CAWSPQNHNGLAGGRETQYF.

This chain joins TRBV9 and TRBJ2-1, with 10 nucleotides matching TRBD2. The germline V gene encodes CDR1 SGDLS and CDR2 YYNGEE. The V and J ends lost 2 bases and 9 bases, in that order; junction bases with no gene match: 11. The CDR3 spans 16 residues. The CDR3 sequence: CASSVVLAGPEGEQFF. The CDR3 DNA is TGTGCCAGCAGCGTGGTACTAGCGGGGCCTGAGGGTGAGCAGTTCTTC.

The gene calls are TRBV28 and TRBJ1-6; the D gene is possibly TRBD1 (5 bases). Trimming took 4 bases from V and 0 from J, leaving 19 bases between them. Germline V gene lookup returns CDR1 MDHEN and CDR2 SYDVKM. The CDR3 sequence is 19 residues long. CDR3 residues: CASSWLTDQEYSYNSPLHF. CDR3 in DNA: TGTGCCAGCAGTTGGTTGACAGACCAAGAATACTCCTATAATTCACCCCTCCACTTT.

In this sample, this clone turned up once. The chain combines TRBV19 with TRBJ2-2, with D perhaps TRBD1 (6 bases). Germline lookup yields CDR1 LNHDA and CDR2 SQIVND (reference sequence). The CDR3 is made up of 11 amino acids. V was trimmed by 10 bases and J by 6 bases, leaving 9 bases between them. CDR3 nucleotide sequence: TGTGCCATTCAGGGGTCCGGGGAGCTGTTTTTT. Translating it yields CAIQGSGELFF.

V is TRBV12-3 or TRBV12-4 and J is TRBJ2-1; 9 nucleotides agree with TRBD1. The CDR3 consists of 13 residues. The trim removed 1 base at V and 10 bases at J, leaving 2 bases unmatched. The CDR3 reads CASSLGGQGEQFF. In DNA form, the CDR3 reads TGTGCCAGCAGTTTAGGGGGACAGGGCGAGCAGTTCTTC.

The chain joins TRBV7-8 to TRBJ2-1; 11 bases align to TRBD1. The junction had 5 bases not matched to a gene; V was cut back by 3 bases and J by 1 base. This CDR3 has 17 amino acids. Germline V gene sequence: CDR1 SGHVS, CDR2 FQNEAQ. The CDR3 is CASSFGQGASSYNEQFF. Here the CDR3 DNA reads TGTGCCAGCAGCTTCGGACAGGGGGCTTCGTCCTACAATGAGCAGTTCTTC. Complete variable domain (other parts from reference TRBV7-8 and TRBJ2-1): GAGVSQSPRYKVAKRGQDVALRCDPISGHVSLFWYQQALGQGPEFLTYFQNEAQLDKSGLPSDRFFAERPEGSVSTLKIQRTQQEDSAVYLCASSFGQGASSYNEQFFGPGTRLTVL.

The CDR3 sequence is CAWSYSEANYGYTF. As DNA, the CDR3 is TGTGCCTGGAGTTATAGTGAAGCTAACTATGGCTACACCTTC. This chain connects TRBV30 to TRBJ1-2; D gene unclear. CDR1 is GTSNPN and CDR2 is SVGIG in the germline V gene (reference sequence). The CDR3 consists of 14 residues. Trimming pared 2 bases from V and 0 bases from J, leaving 10 bases between.

The rearrangement links TRBV7-9 to TRBJ1-2, with 8 positions matching TRBD1. The CDR3 totals 14 residues. The trim removed 4 bases at V and 6 bases at J, leaving 7 bases unmatched. Germline-derived CDR1 and CDR2 are SEHNR and FQNEAQ (reference sequence). The CDR3: CASSSAHRGDGYTF. CDR3 sequence (DNA): TGTGCCAGCAGCTCCGCGCACAGGGGGGATGGCTACACCTTC.

V and J are TRBV30 and TRBJ2-1; 7 bases are shared with TRBD2. CDR3 length equals 16 residues. The V segment lost 4 bases and the J segment 5 bases; nucleotides outside the gene matches: 14. Germline lookup yields CDR1 GTSNPN and CDR2 SVGIG (reference sequence). The CDR3 DNA is TGTGCCTGGAATGGAAGGGCGGGAGCCGAGGACAATGAGCAGTTCTTC. This encodes CAWNGRAGAEDNEQFF.

V and J are TRBV2 and TRBJ2-7; 11 nucleotides match TRBD2. CDR3 length: 14 residues. Looked up from germline, CDR1 is SNHLY and CDR2 is FYNNEI. V shed 8 bases, J shed 3 bases, and the junction held 6 bases outside the gene matches. DNA for the CDR3: TGTGCCAGCGTCCTTGGACTAGCGGGCTACGAGCAGTACTTC. This sequence encodes CASVLGLAGYEQYF.